This T cell receptor (beta chain) was captured by sequencing in a study of CD8+CD57+ T cells in acquired aplastic anemia. Study summary: Yields of DNA that came from sorted CD4+ and CD8+ cells averaged approximately 3.5 ug. Study findings and constraints: Patients and controls were not found to differ significantly in CD8+ Simpson's diversity. Under 35 was the count of CD8+ CDR3 sequences that patients shared with controls.

The study profiled TCR beta VDJ and CDR3 using genomic DNA as template. MiXCR, applied by TCRdb to the reads, yields one record per CDR3 protein. The sample contains just over 450,000 distinct CDR3 sequences, around 32% of which appear only once. Sequencing involved patients with CD8+CD57+ cell expansion previously shown by flow cytometry. Acquired aplastic anemia of severe grade affected all patients. The ends were cut back, 9 bases at V and 1 base at J, with 6 bases in the middle. The length of the CDR3 is 11 residues. Germline values: CDR1 SEHNR, CDR2 FQNEAQ (reference sequence). This clonotype was seen at least ten times. Its antigen is not identified.

The material sequenced was sorted CD4+, CD8+, or CD8+CD57+ T cells (not recorded which) from PBMCs. This clonotype originated in a human donor with aplastic anemia. The chain carries TRBV7-9 and TRBJ1-1; D gene uncertain. CDR3 region: CASDSNTEAFF. The CDR3 coding sequence is TGTGCCAGTGACTCGAACACTGAAGCTTTCTTT. The variable domain in full, with the rest retrieved from reference TRBV7-9 and TRBJ1-1, is DTGVSQNPRHKITKRGQNVTFRCDPISEHNRLYWYRQTLGQGPEFLTYFQNEAQLEKSRLLSDRFSAERPKGSFSTLEIQRTEQGDSAMYLCASDSNTEAFFGQGTRLTVV.